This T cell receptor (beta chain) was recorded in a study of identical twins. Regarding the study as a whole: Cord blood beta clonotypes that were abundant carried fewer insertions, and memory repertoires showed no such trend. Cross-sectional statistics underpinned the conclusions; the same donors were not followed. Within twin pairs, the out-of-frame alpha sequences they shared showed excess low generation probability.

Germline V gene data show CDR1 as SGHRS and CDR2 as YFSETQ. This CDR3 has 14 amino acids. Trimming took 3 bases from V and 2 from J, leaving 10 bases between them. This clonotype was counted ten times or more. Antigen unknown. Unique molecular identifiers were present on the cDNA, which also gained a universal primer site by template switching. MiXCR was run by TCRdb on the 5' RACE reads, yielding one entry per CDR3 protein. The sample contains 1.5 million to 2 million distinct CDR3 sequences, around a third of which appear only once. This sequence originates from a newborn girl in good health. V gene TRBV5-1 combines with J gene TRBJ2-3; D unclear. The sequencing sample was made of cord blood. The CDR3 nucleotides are TGCGCCAGCAGCTATGGACCATCCACAGATACGCAGTATTTT. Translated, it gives CASSYGPSTDTQYF.